A selection of T cell receptor beta chains follows, all from one sample in a study of follicular helper T cells after annual influenza vaccination. TCRdb keeps only in-frame clones here, not all; method: immunoSEQ multiplex PCR. This sample carries 7,500 to 10,000 clones, about 77% of them seen once, and the ten largest clones take approximately 3%. The input for sequencing was CXCR5+ CD38- circulating T follicular helper cells from blood, taken on the day of influenza vaccination. The receptor set was obtained from an adult who received the influenza vaccine. The CDR3 runs from the conserved cysteine through the conserved F or W. A D gene is named only where the DNA matches it firmly. For some rows the clone size is stated as once, few or many, or as a class when expanded; others skip it.

TRBJ2-1	NA	TRBV20-1	NA	CSASSPDEQFF	TGCAGTGCTAGTAGCCCGGATGAGCAGTTCTTC
TRBJ2-6	NA	TRBV5-4	NA	CASSLPTGTGANVLTF	TGTGCCAGCAGCCTCCCGACTGGGACCGGGGCCAACGTCCTGACTTTC
TRBJ2-1	few	TRBV7-7	NA	CASSLSRGVEQFF	TGTGCTAGCAGCCTTAGTAGAGGGGTTGAGCAGTTCTTC
TRBJ2-3	NA	TRBV28	NA	CASSLGAGFTDTQYF	TGTGCCAGCAGCTTGGGGGCAGGGTTCACAGATACGCAGTATTTT
TRBJ1-1	NA	TRBV5-1	NA	CASTDFWAGKTEAFF	TGCGCCAGCACCGATTTTTGGGCGGGGAAGACTGAAGCTTTCTTT
TRBJ1-2	NA	TRBV10-2	TRBD1	CASSPTGIYGYTF	TGCGCCAGCAGCCCGACAGGGATCTATGGCTACACCTTC
TRBJ2-1	few	TRBV5-6	NA	CASSPTISSYNEQFF	TGTGCCAGCAGCCCGACTATTAGCTCCTACAATGAGCAGTTCTTC
TRBJ1-1	NA	TRBV5-1	NA	CASSLDGGLGEAFF	TGCGCCAGCAGCTTGGACGGGGGACTCGGAGAAGCTTTCTTT
TRBJ1-2	NA	TRBV9	TRBD1	CASSTGQGAIGYTF	TGTGCCAGCAGCACCGGACAGGGGGCGATAGGCTACACCTTC
TRBJ2-5	few	TRBV10-3	NA	CAISGGRITETQYF	TGTGCCATCAGTGGGGGCCGAATAACAGAGACCCAGTACTTC
TRBJ2-3	NA	TRBV18	NA	CASSPPAGERGDTQYF	TGTGCCAGCTCACCCCCGGCAGGGGAGAGGGGAGATACGCAGTATTTT
TRBJ1-5	NA	TRBV7-7	NA	CASSQSIDLDRKNQPQHF	TGTGCTAGCAGCCAATCTATTGATTTAGACCGAAAAAATCAGCCCCAGCATTTT
TRBJ2-2	NA	TRBV19	NA	CASSSQPATGELFF	TGTGCCAGTAGTAGCCAACCCGCCACCGGGGAGCTGTTTTTT
TRBJ1-1	NA	TRBV6-5	NA	CACHGVRTEAFF	TGTGCCTGCCATGGGGTAAGAACTGAAGCTTTCTTT
TRBJ2-5	once	TRBV11-3	TRBD1	CASSLRTGDQETQYF	TGTGCCAGCAGCTTAAGGACAGGGGACCAAGAGACCCAGTACTTC
TRBJ2-1	NA	TRBV5-6	TRBD2	CASSFKALGGGYNEQFF	TGTGCCAGCAGCTTCAAGGCCTTGGGCGGGGGGTACAATGAGCAGTTCTTC
TRBJ1-5	few	TRBV6-1	TRBD1	CASTFGDSRNQPQHF	TGTGCCAGCACCTTTGGGGACAGTCGCAATCAGCCCCAGCATTTT
TRBJ1-6	NA	TRBV13	NA	CASSYRAQSPLHF	TGTGCCAGCAGTTACAGGGCGCAGTCACCCCTCCACTTT
TRBJ2-3	NA	TRBV20-1	NA	CSAEETDTQYF	TGCAGTGCGGAGGAGACAGATACGCAGTATTTT
TRBJ2-4	NA	TRBV9	NA	CASSVGASEVSKNIQYF	TGTGCCAGCAGCGTAGGTGCTAGCGAGGTCTCCAAAAACATTCAGTACTTC
TRBJ2-3	NA	TRBV5-6	TRBD1	CASSLGTGRADTQYF	TGTGCCAGCAGCCTCGGGACAGGGCGGGCAGATACGCAGTATTTT
TRBJ2-2	NA	TRBV5-6	NA	CASRLRGDEVGGELFF	TGTGCCAGCAGGCTCAGGGGGGATGAAGTAGGCGGGGAGCTGTTTTTT
TRBJ1-2	NA	TRBV27	NA	CASSLGGRRYTF	TGTGCCAGCAGTTTAGGAGGAAGGCGCTACACCTTC
TRBJ1-5	NA	TRBV14	NA	CASSHDHNQPQHF	TGTGCCAGCAGCCATGACCATAATCAGCCCCAGCATTTT
TRBJ2-5	NA	TRBV14	NA	CASSLRQLGVARRETQYF	TGTGCCAGCAGCCTAAGACAGCTGGGAGTAGCGAGGAGAGAGACCCAGTACTTC